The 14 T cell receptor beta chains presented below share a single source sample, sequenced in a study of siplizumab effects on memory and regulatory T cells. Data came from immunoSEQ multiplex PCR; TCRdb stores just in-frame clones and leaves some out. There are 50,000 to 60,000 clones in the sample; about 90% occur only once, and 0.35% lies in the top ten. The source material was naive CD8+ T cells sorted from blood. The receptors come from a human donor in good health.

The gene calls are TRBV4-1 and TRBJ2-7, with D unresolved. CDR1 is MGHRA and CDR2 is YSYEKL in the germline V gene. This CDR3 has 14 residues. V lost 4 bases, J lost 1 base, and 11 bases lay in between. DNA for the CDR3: TGCGCCAGCAGCCTAAAAGACGGATCCTACGAGCAGTACTTC. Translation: CASSLKDGSYEQYF.

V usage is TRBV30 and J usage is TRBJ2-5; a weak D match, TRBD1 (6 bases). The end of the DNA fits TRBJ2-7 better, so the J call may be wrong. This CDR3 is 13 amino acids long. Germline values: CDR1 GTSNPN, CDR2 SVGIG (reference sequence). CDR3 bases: TGTGCCTGGAACAGGGCCGCCTCCTACGAGCAGTACTTC. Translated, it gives CAWNRAASYEQYF.

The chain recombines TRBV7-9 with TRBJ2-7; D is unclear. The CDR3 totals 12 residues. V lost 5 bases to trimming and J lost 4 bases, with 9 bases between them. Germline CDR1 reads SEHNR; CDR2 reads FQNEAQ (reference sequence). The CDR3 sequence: CASSQEHYEQYF. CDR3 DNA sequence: TGTGCCAGCAGCCAGGAACATTACGAGCAGTACTTC.

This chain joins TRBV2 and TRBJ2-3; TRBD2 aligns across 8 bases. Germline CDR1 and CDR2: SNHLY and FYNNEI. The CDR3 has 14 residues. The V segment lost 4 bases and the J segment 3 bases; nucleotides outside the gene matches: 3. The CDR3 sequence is CASSGIAGTDTQYF. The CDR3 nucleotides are TGTGCCAGCAGTGGAATAGCGGGAACAGATACGCAGTATTTT.

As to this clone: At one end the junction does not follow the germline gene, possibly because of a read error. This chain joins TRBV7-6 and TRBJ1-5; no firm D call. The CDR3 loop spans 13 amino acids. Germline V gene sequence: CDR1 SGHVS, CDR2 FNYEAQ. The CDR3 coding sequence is TGTGCCGGCAGCTTAGCGGGTAATCAGCCCCAGCATTTT. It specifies CAGSLAGNQPQHF.

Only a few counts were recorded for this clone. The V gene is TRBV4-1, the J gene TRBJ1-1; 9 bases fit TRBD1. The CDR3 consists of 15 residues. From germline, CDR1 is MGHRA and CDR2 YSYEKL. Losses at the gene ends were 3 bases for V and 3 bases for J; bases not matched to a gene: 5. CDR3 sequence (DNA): TGCGCCAGCAGCCAGGCCGGGACAGGGTACACTGAAGCTTTCTTT. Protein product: CASSQAGTGYTEAFF.

The CDR3 DNA reads TGTGCCAGCAGTGATTCTGGGGACTTGCGGAGGGGTAATGAGCAGTTCTTC. As protein: CASSDSGDLRRGNEQFF. This chain connects TRBV2 to TRBJ2-1; a weak D match, TRBD2 (6 bases). This CDR3 region has 17 residues. Trimming removed 3 bases from V and 7 bases from J, with 22 bases in between. The germline V gene has CDR1 SNHLY and CDR2 FYNNEI.

CDR3 DNA sequence: TGCAGTGCTAGAACTCAAGAGACCCAGTACTTC. Translating it yields CSARTQETQYF. V usage is TRBV20-1 and J usage is TRBJ2-5; D not certain. Germline CDR1 DFQATT, CDR2 SNEGSKA (reference sequence). CDR3 length: 11 amino acids. Trimming removed 2 bases at V and 2 bases at J, with 3 bases between.

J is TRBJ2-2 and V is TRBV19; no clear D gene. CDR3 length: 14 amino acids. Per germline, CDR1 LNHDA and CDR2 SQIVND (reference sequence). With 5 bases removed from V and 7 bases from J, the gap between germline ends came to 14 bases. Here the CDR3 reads CASSLASSFGELFF. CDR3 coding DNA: TGTGCCAGTAGTTTAGCCTCCTCTTTCGGGGAGCTGTTTTTT.

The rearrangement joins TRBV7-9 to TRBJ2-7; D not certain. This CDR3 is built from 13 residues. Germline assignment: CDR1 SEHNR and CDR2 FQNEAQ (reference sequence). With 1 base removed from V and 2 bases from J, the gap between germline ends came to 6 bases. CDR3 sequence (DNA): TGTGCCAGCAGCTTAGTCAATGCCTACGAGCAGTACTTC. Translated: CASSLVNAYEQYF.

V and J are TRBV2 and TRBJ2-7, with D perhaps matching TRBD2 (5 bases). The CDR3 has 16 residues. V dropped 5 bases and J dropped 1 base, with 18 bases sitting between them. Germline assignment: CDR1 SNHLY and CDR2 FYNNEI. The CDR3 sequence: CASSHSLASSSYEQYF. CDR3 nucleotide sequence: TGTGCCAGCAGTCACTCCCTAGCTTCTAGTTCCTACGAGCAGTACTTC.

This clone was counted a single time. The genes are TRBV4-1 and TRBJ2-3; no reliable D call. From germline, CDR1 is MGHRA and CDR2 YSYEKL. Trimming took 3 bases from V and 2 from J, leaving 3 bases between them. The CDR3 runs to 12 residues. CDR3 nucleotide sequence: TGCGCCAGCAGCCACCACACAGATACGCAGTATTTT. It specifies CASSHHTDTQYF.

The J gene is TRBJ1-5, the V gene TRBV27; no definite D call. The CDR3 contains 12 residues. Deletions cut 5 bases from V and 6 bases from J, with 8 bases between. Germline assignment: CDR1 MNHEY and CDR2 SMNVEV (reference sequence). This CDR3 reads CASSLPGQPQHF. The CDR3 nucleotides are TGTGCCAGCAGTCTCCCGGGTCAGCCCCAGCATTTT.

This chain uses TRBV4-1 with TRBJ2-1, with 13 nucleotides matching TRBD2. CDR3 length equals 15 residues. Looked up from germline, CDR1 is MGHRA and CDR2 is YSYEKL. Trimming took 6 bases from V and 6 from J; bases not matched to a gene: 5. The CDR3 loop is CASSPGTSGTNEQFF. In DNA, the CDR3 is TGCGCCAGCAGTCCCGGGACTAGCGGGACCAATGAGCAGTTCTTC.